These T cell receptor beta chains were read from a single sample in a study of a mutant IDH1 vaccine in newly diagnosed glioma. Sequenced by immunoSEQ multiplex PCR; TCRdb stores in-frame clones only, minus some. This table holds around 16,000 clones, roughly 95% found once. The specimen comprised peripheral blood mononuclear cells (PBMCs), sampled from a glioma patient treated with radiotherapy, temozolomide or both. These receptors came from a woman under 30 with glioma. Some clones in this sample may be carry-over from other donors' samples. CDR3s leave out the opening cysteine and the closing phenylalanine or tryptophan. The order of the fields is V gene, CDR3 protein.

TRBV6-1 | ASSAWVGSNQPQH
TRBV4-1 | ASSQEWGPQAYYGYT
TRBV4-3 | ASSRGGQPWDEQY
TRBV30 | AWTVFRQNNEQF
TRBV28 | ASSLSGFVEQY
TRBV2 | ASTIPSGQETQY
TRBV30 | AWSVQGSSPLH
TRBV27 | ASSLFGQGNTEAF
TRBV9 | ASSVEQAASEAF
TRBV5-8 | ASSFNPGQLSYEQY
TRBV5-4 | ASSPAGTHEAF
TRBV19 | ASKGRANTEAF
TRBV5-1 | ASSPGGTGGSNQPQH
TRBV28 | ASSGGVTDTQY
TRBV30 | AWIPRDPRGYEQY
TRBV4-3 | ASSQVGRHTEAF
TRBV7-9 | ASSLNPAGGGYQETQY
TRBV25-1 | ASSEWGGAF
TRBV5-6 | ASSLESGTGFRFEQY
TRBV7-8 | ASSLGLAGTTDTQY
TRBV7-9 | ASSSTTYEQY
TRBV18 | ASSPRGPAGSGNTIY
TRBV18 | ASSPQQSSGANVLT
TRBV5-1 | ASSLSGGNTEAF
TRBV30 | AWWTEATEAF
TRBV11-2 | ASSLVSGLAEAF
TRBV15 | ATSRPSVRGNGYT
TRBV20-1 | SARDNYEQY
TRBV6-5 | ASSYSPGPSGNTIY
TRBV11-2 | ASSAGTAGEQY